This is a list of T cell receptor beta chains from one sample in a study of CD8 T cells in ankylosing spondylitis. TCRdb itself ran the 5' RACE reads through MiXCR, one entry per CDR3 protein. The table shows just over 300,000 distinct CDR3 sequences, with around 21% occurring only once. The sequenced material came from blood, either unsorted or a sorted T cell fraction (not recorded which). The receptors derive from a female donor with ankylosing spondylitis or in good health (not recorded which). Each CDR3 is given with its conserved first and last residue. D genes are given only for firm matches. Only some rows state a clone size, as once, few, many or a class for expanded clones.

TRBV14	TRBJ2-5	few	NA	TGTGCCAGCAGCCAACAACTAGCTATAGAGACCCAGTACTTC	CASSQQLAIETQYF
TRBV7-2	TRBJ2-5	many	NA	TGTGCCAGCAGCTTAAAGCCAGGGCAACAGACCCAGTACTTC	CASSLKPGQQTQYF
TRBV9	TRBJ1-4	NA	TRBD1	TGTGCCAGCAGCAAGGGACAGGGAGATGAAAAACTGTTTTTT	CASSKGQGDEKLFF
TRBV12-3/TRBV12-4	TRBJ2-3	NA	TRBD2	TGTGCCAGCAGACATAGACTAGCGGGAGGAACTAGCACAGATACGCAGTATTTT	CASRHRLAGGTSTDTQYF
TRBV20-1	TRBJ1-1	few	NA	TGCAGTGCTCCGGAGTTGAACACTGAAGCTTTCTTT	CSAPELNTEAFF
TRBV18	TRBJ1-2	NA	NA	TGTGCCAGCTCACCAGCCACTAACTATGGCTACACCTTC	CASSPATNYGYTF
TRBV12-3/TRBV12-4	TRBJ1-4	NA	NA	TGTGCCAGCACCCGTGGACAGAGGAATGAAAAACTCTTTTTT	CASTRGQRNEKLFF
TRBV7-2	TRBJ2-7	few	NA	TGTGCCAGCAGCGGAGTCGGTGCCGTCGAGCAGTACTTC	CASSGVGAVEQYF
TRBV20-1	TRBJ2-5	few	NA	TGCAGTGCTAGAGGGGTGCCAGGGTGGGGGACCCAAGAGACCCAGTACTTC	CSARGVPGWGTQETQYF
TRBV20-1	TRBJ2-3	NA	NA	TGCAGTGGCCGACGTGGAGATACGCAGTATTTT	CSGRRGDTQYF
TRBV20-1	TRBJ2-1	few	NA	TGCAGTGCTCTCAGGAGGGTAGATGAGCAGTTCTTC	CSALRRVDEQFF
TRBV20-1	TRBJ2-1	few	NA	TGCAGTGCTAGAAGGAGCCGGGCCTCCTACAATGAGCAGTTCTTC	CSARRSRASYNEQFF